This TCR beta chain derives from a study of cytomegalovirus exposure and HLA in healthy donors. CDR3 length equals 17 residues. Germline V gene lookup returns CDR1 SNHLY and CDR2 FYNNEI. V was clipped by 7 bases and J by 0 bases; unmatched bases: 7. Repertoires were generated with immunoSEQ multiplex PCR, while TCRdb's copy carries only in-frame clones and drops some. The sample lists about 200,000 clones, roughly 77% seen once, with less than 1.5% in the top ten. It was the roughly 130-subject validation cohort, separate from the approximately 700-subject first cohort, to which the donors belonged. V and J are TRBV2 and TRBJ1-6, with TRBD1 identical over 9 bases. This receptor was obtained from a woman younger than 45 in good health and CMV-seronegative. Sample: PBMCs. The CDR3 DNA reads TGTGCCAGCAAGGGACAGGGTTTGACCTCCTATAATTCACCCCTCCACTTT. This gives the protein CASKGQGLTSYNSPLHF.